Shown below are 30 T cell receptor beta chains from a single sample sequenced in a study of shared clonotypes between healthy human individuals. The method was immunoSEQ multiplex PCR; TCRdb's version includes in-frame clones alone and lacks a portion of them. The table shows about 680,000 clones, with under 95% occurring only once. Positively selected for CCR7, the CD45RO-negative cells used as naive CD8 cells excluded terminally differentiated effector memory CD45RA+ cells. The sample was naive CD8+ T cells sorted from blood. All receptors derive from a man between 25 and 39 years old in good health.

In its sample, this clone was seen once. The chain uses TRBV7-2 and TRBJ2-3, with 11 positions matching TRBD1. This CDR3 spans 15 amino acids. V dropped 1 base and J dropped 4; count of bases not matched to a gene: 1. Germline V gene lookup returns CDR1 SGHTA and CDR2 FQGNSA. The CDR3 DNA is TGTGCCAGCAGCTTAGGGACAGGGGGCTCAGATACGCAGTATTTT. Protein: CASSLGTGGSDTQYF.

The V and J genes are TRBV4-1 and TRBJ2-3; TRBD2 aligns across 7 bases. Per germline, CDR1 MGHRA and CDR2 YSYEKL. V was pared by 0 bases and J by 6 bases, with 9 bases of the junction left unmatched. This CDR3 region has 16 residues. The CDR3 region is CASSQDIGFGRDTQYF. The CDR3 nucleotides are TGCGCCAGCAGCCAAGATATTGGGTTCGGGAGGGATACGCAGTATTTT.

The rearrangement joins TRBV7-8 to TRBJ2-1, with 8 bases identical to TRBD2. CDR1 and CDR2 (germline): SGHVS, FQNEAQ. J was trimmed by 7 bases and V by 5 bases; bases with no gene match: 10. The CDR3 covers 15 residues. The CDR3 protein is CASSKLADFWNEQFF. The CDR3 DNA follows: TGTGCCAGCAGCAAACTAGCGGATTTTTGGAATGAGCAGTTCTTC.

This chain connects TRBV29-1 to TRBJ2-1, with 12 nucleotides matching TRBD2. The CDR3 length is 17 residues. V trimming: 3 bases; J trimming: 1 base; junction bases outside the gene matches: 7. Per the germline V gene, CDR1 is SQVTM and CDR2 is ANQGSEA. In DNA form, the CDR3 reads TGCAGCGTTGAGGCAACTAGCGGGAGGTTTTCCTACAATGAGCAGTTCTTC. This gives the protein CSVEATSGRFSYNEQFF.

The genes are TRBV7-9 and TRBJ1-2, with D maybe TRBD1 (6 bases). V shed 0 bases and J shed 4 bases, with 9 bases lying between them. The CDR3 consists of 14 residues. Germline values: CDR1 SEHNR, CDR2 FQNEAQ (reference sequence). Here the CDR3 reads CASSLAAGVYGYTF. In DNA, the CDR3 is TGTGCCAGCAGCTTAGCCGCAGGGGTCTATGGCTACACCTTC. Supplemented by reference TRBV7-9 and TRBJ1-2, the full variable domain reads DTGVSQNPRHKITKRGQNVTFRCDPISEHNRLYWYRQTLGQGPEFLTYFQNEAQLEKSRLLSDRFSAERPKGSFSTLEIQRTEQGDSAMYLCASSLAAGVYGYTFGSGTRLTVV.

This clone occurred a few times. The rearrangement links TRBV5-1 to TRBJ2-3, with TRBD2 identical over 9 bases. V lost 0 bases to trimming and J lost 3 bases; unmatched junction nucleotides: 8. The CDR3 totals 17 residues. Germline CDR1 reads SGHRS; CDR2 reads YFSETQ. The CDR3 spells CASSLVRAGGGTDTQYF. For the CDR3, the DNA is TGCGCCAGCAGCTTGGTCCGAGCGGGAGGAGGAACAGATACGCAGTATTTT.

The chain carries TRBV7-2 and TRBJ1-2; TRBD1 matches at 7 bases. V shed 1 base and J 4 bases; nucleotides not matched to a gene: 9. CDR1 is SGHTA, CDR2 FQGNSA, per germline. The CDR3 runs to 16 residues. Written as DNA, the CDR3 is TGTGCCAGCAGCTTAGTGGGGGGGACAGAGACCTATGGCTACACCTTC. It encodes CASSLVGGTETYGYTF.

The chain links TRBV28 to TRBJ2-1; no reliable D call. CDR3 length: 14 residues. Germline loops: CDR1 MDHEN, CDR2 SYDVKM. Trimming left V 3 bases short and J 4 bases short, with 10 bases between. CDR3 protein: CASSFFGAYNEQFF. The CDR3, as DNA: TGTGCCAGCAGTTTTTTTGGCGCTTACAATGAGCAGTTCTTC.

CDR3: CASGRDGTSGNTIYF. The DNA for the CDR3 is TGTGCCAGCGGAAGGGACGGGACCTCTGGAAACACCATATATTTT. This chain links TRBV7-2 with TRBJ1-3; a weak D match, TRBD1 (5 bases). V was clipped by 8 bases and J by 0 bases, with 14 bases between them. Per the germline V gene, CDR1 is SGHTA and CDR2 is FQGNSA. This CDR3 region has 15 residues.

This clone was picked up one time. The chain links TRBV5-6 to TRBJ1-5; D gene ambiguous. Germline CDR1 SGHDT, CDR2 YYEEEE. The CDR3 runs to 14 residues. V dropped 1 base and J dropped 0 bases, with 5 bases sitting between them. The chain's CDR3 is CASSLSLSNQPQHF. CDR3 nucleotide sequence: TGTGCCAGCAGCTTGTCACTTAGCAATCAGCCCCAGCATTTT.

The chain carries TRBV28 and TRBJ2-7, with 9 bases matching TRBD1. CDR1 and CDR2 from the germline V gene are MDHEN and SYDVKM. The CDR3 covers 16 residues. J lost 6 bases, V lost 6 bases, and 15 bases had no gene match. The CDR3 DNA sequence: TGTGCCAGCAGACAAATAACAGGGGGCGCGTTGAGCGAGCAGTACTTC. It specifies CASRQITGGALSEQYF.

This clone was picked up one time. Other DNA sequences from this sample encode an identical CDR3 as well. V and J are TRBV7-3 and TRBJ2-3, with unresolved D. The V gene's germline CDR1 is SGHTA and CDR2 FQGTGA. V lost 8 bases and J lost 1, with 10 bases in between. The CDR3 extends over 13 amino acids. The CDR3 bases are TGTGCCAGCTCGCCCCTTGGCACAGATACGCAGTATTTT. It is translated as CASSPLGTDTQYF. Full variable domain (outside the CDR3, taken from reference TRBV7-3 and TRBJ2-3): GAGVSQTPSNKVTEKGKYVELRCDPISGHTALYWYRQSLGQGPEFLIYFQGTGAADDSGLPNDRFFAVRPEGSVSTLKIQRTERGDSAVYLCASSPLGTDTQYFGPGTRLTVL.

The V call is TRBV7-8, the J call TRBJ2-2; 7 bases line up with TRBD2. This CDR3 comprises 17 residues. The junction had 15 bases not matched to a gene; V was cut back by 5 bases and J by 6 bases. Germline loops: CDR1 SGHVS, CDR2 FQNEAQ. The CDR3 reads CASSLSFGGGPSGELFF. CDR3 DNA sequence: TGTGCCAGCAGCCTCTCGTTTGGGGGAGGGCCCTCCGGGGAGCTGTTTTTT.

The table lists this clone with many counts. Other DNA sequences from this sample encode an identical CDR3 as well. The chain employs TRBV6-6 and TRBJ2-7; the match to TRBD1 covers 11 bases. Germline V gives CDR1 MNHNY, CDR2 SVGAGI (reference sequence). The V segment lost 5 bases and the J segment 3 bases; nucleotides outside the gene matches: 3. The CDR3 sequence is 14 residues long. The CDR3 DNA reads as TGTGCCAGCAGTACCGGGACAGGGGGCTACGAGCAGTACTTC. Translated: CASSTGTGGYEQYF.

The V and J genes are TRBV27 and TRBJ2-1; 7 bases fit TRBD2. Trimming removed 6 bases from V and 8 bases from J; junction bases left unmatched: 10. Germline V CDR1 and CDR2: MNHEY, SMNVEV (reference sequence). The CDR3 is 14 amino acids. This chain's CDR3 is CASSDGGWADEQFF. Here the CDR3 DNA reads TGTGCCAGCAGCGACGGGGGGTGGGCGGATGAGCAGTTCTTC.

This clone was observed once. This chain uses TRBV2 with TRBJ2-2; D gene uncertain. The V gene lost 4 bases and the J gene lost 4 bases, with 4 bases spanning the gap. Per the germline V gene, CDR1 is SNHLY and CDR2 is FYNNEI. This CDR3 comprises 12 residues. In DNA form, the CDR3 reads TGTGCCAGCAGTGCGGCCACCGGGGAGCTGTTTTTT. Residues: CASSAATGELFF.

The chain combines TRBV19 with TRBJ2-2; 8 nucleotides line up with TRBD2. Unmatched junction bases numbered 7, after V lost 2 bases and J lost 5 bases. CDR1 and CDR2 from the germline V gene are LNHDA and SQIVND (reference sequence). The CDR3 is 16 amino acids. In DNA, the CDR3 is TGTGCCAGTAGTATATACGGGAGGGCAAAAACCGGGGAGCTGTTTTTT. Amino acids: CASSIYGRAKTGELFF.

In its sample, this clone was seen once. The CDR3: CSVDLGVGYEQYF. CDR3 DNA sequence: TGCAGCGTTGACTTGGGGGTTGGCTACGAGCAGTACTTC. The V call is TRBV29-1, the J call TRBJ2-7; the D gene could be TRBD1 or TRBD2 (5 bases each). CDR1 and CDR2 (germline): SQVTM, ANQGSEA. There are 13 residues in the CDR3. The germline V and J ends were trimmed by 3 bases and 3 bases, with 12 bases remaining between them.

The V call is TRBV6-1, the J call TRBJ2-1; TRBD2 agrees at 7 bases. The length of the CDR3 is 15 residues. V lost 0 bases to trimming and J lost 7 bases; unmatched junction nucleotides: 6. Germline CDR1 MNHNS, CDR2 SASEGT. The CDR3 region has the DNA TGTGCCAGCAGTGAAGCGGCGACTAGCCGTAATGAGCAGTTCTTC. Translating gives CASSEAATSRNEQFF.

The chain links TRBV4-1 to TRBJ1-3; D remains unclear. V dropped 0 bases and J dropped 0 bases, with 12 bases sitting between them. Germline V gene data show CDR1 as MGHRA and CDR2 as YSYEKL. This CDR3 is built from 17 residues. The CDR3 region has the DNA TGCGCCAGCAGCCAAGAGGGGATTGGAGACTCTGGAAACACCATATATTTT. As protein: CASSQEGIGDSGNTIYF.

The chain links TRBV27 to TRBJ1-2, with 7 bases lining up with TRBD1. Trimming removed 5 bases from V and 5 bases from J; junction bases left unmatched: 11. Germline V gene lookup returns CDR1 MNHEY and CDR2 SMNVEV (reference sequence). There are 15 residues in the CDR3. The CDR3 region has the DNA TGTGCCAGCAGTGTCAACAGGGGCGGGCTTTATGGCTACACCTTC. Translating gives CASSVNRGGLYGYTF.

The J gene is TRBJ2-1, the V gene TRBV28, with a tentative D call TRBD2 (5 bases). The CDR3 loop spans 13 amino acids. Germline V CDR1 and CDR2: MDHEN, SYDVKM. V was shortened by 2 bases and J by 4 bases, with 6 bases between the two germline ends. The CDR3 loop reads CASSLGGYNEQFF. In DNA, the CDR3 is TGTGCCAGCAGTTTAGGAGGTTACAATGAGCAGTTCTTC.

The V gene is TRBV27, the J gene TRBJ1-1, with D hard to call. CDR1 is MNHEY and CDR2 is SMNVEV in the germline V gene (reference sequence). The CDR3 is 12 amino acids. Trimming took off 3 bases at V and 8 bases at J, with 10 bases between the two ends. The DNA of the CDR3 is TGTGCCAGCAGTTTCCGCGGCTGGGAAGCTTTCTTT. Translation gives CASSFRGWEAFF.

V gene TRBV27 combines with J gene TRBJ2-1; weak D call: TRBD1 (6 bases). Germline V gene lookup returns CDR1 MNHEY and CDR2 SMNVEV (reference sequence). This CDR3 spans 14 amino acids. Trimming removed 2 bases from V and 3 bases from J, with 8 bases in between. CDR3 sequence reads: CASSLGQFYNEQFF. The DNA of the CDR3 is TGTGCCAGCAGTTTAGGACAGTTCTACAATGAGCAGTTCTTC.

The chain has TRBV27 and TRBJ1-5, with D perhaps TRBD1 (6 bases). This CDR3 comprises 13 residues. The V end lost 4 bases, the J end lost 7 bases, and 11 bases lay between the germline ends. Germline V gene lookup returns CDR1 MNHEY and CDR2 SMNVEV (reference sequence). The CDR3: CASSSDRFQPQHF. CDR3 DNA sequence: TGTGCCAGCAGTTCGGACAGATTCCAGCCCCAGCATTTT.

J is TRBJ1-5 and V is TRBV5-5, with TRBD1 matching 9 bases. The CDR3 runs to 14 residues. Germline CDR1 and CDR2: SGHKS and YYEKEE (reference sequence). J lost 5 bases, V lost 4 bases, and 4 bases had no gene match. The CDR3: CASSRQGVDQPQHF. CDR3 nucleotides: TGTGCCAGCAGCAGACAGGGGGTCGATCAGCCCCAGCATTTT.

The chain couples TRBV27 to TRBJ2-3; 8 bases map to TRBD1. The CDR3 runs 15 residues. Germline V CDR1 and CDR2: MNHEY, SMNVEV (reference sequence). Trimming took 6 bases from V and 4 from J; bases not matched to a gene: 9. DNA for the CDR3: TGTGCCAGCAGGAAAGGCAGGGGGCACGCAGATACGCAGTATTTT. Its protein product is CASRKGRGHADTQYF.

The chain carries TRBV6-6 and TRBJ1-2; D uncertain. The CDR3 covers 14 residues. CDR1 is MNHNY and CDR2 is SVGAGI in the germline V gene (reference sequence). Trimming shortened V by 2 bases and J by 4 bases, and 11 bases separated the two germline ends. CDR3 loop: CASSYRPEIYGYTF. In nucleotides, the CDR3 is TGTGCCAGCAGTTACCGTCCGGAAATCTATGGCTACACCTTC.

This CDR3 reads CASTAMVGGSYEQYF. In nucleotides, the CDR3 is TGTGCCAGCACAGCCATGGTGGGAGGGTCCTACGAGCAGTACTTC. The chain couples TRBV27 to TRBJ2-7, with 7 bases identical to TRBD2. Germline CDR1 is MNHEY and CDR2 is SMNVEV (reference sequence). The ends lost 7 bases at V and 1 base at J; junction bases unmatched: 10. The CDR3 loop spans 15 amino acids.

The genes are TRBV6-1 and TRBJ1-2; 11 bases map to TRBD1. The germline V gene encodes CDR1 MNHNS and CDR2 SASEGT. The CDR3 consists of 15 residues. V lost 2 bases, J lost 4 bases, and 3 bases stayed unmatched. This CDR3 is CASSERTGGTYGYTF. The CDR3 bases are TGTGCCAGCAGTGAAAGGACAGGGGGCACCTATGGCTACACCTTC.